The table lists the clone carrying this T cell receptor beta chain with a count of one. Its cognate antigen is unknown. The CDR3 loop spans 16 amino acids. The protocol was immunoSEQ multiplex PCR, while the TCRdb copy is restricted to in-frame clones and leaves out a portion. The table lists around 160,000 clones, 75% to 90% of them singletons, with about 4.3% in the top ten. The data derive from a study of lymphopenia after photon versus proton radiotherapy. The study, taken as a whole, reports: Photon-treated patients lost naive T cells and TCR diversity; proton-treated stayed stable.

The input for sequencing was peripheral blood, taken from a patient treated with photon-based radiotherapy. This clonotype was sampled from a man aged 45 to 65 with gastric cancer. The chain couples TRBV12-2 to TRBJ2-7; TRBD2 was called by the table and not checked on the DNA. TRBV12-2 is designated a pseudogene. The CDR3 region is CASRLEVGRGEDEQYF. The CDR3 DNA sequence: TGTGCAAGTCGCTTAGAGGTGGGTCGGGGGGAGGACGAGCAGTACTTC.